This TCR beta chain was obtained from a study of cytomegalovirus exposure and HLA in healthy donors. CDR1 is LGHNA and CDR2 is YSLEER in the germline V gene. Trimming took off 3 bases at V and 5 bases at J, with 14 bases between the two ends. The CDR3 contains 15 residues. Measured with immunoSEQ multiplex PCR; TCRdb has only the in-frame clones, and not every one. The sample records approximately 100,000 clones, approximately 93% being singletons. Remarks on this clone: Antigen specificity is unknown.

Regarding the study as a whole: High sensitivity and specificity were reportedly achieved when the classifier diagnosed cytomegalovirus status. Listed as cytomegalovirus-associated were over 150 TCR beta chains. It was confirmed in vitro that three of the CMV-associated chains were specific for CMV antigens. Within the 120 or so validation repertoires, first-cohort TCR clusters tended to co-occur, according to a later analysis.

The rearrangement uses TRBV4-3 and TRBJ2-1; possibly TRBD1 for D (6 bases). The origin of this receptor is a woman aged 30 to 39 in good health and CMV-seropositive. The sample taken for sequencing was PBMCs. DNA of the CDR3: TGCGCCAGCAGCCACGAACGGTGGACAGACAATGAGCAGTTCTTC. Translated, it gives CASSHERWTDNEQFF.